A single sample is the source of the 18 T cell receptor beta chains below, sequenced in a study of PD-L1 blockade in urothelial cancer. Time point given: pretreatment peripheral blood. Clones were read by immunoSEQ multiplex PCR, and TCRdb kept only the in-frame ones, dropping some. The sample has 50,000 or so clones, around four fifths seen once. This material consisted of PBMCs, taken around atezolizumab (anti-PD-L1) treatment. Receptors originate from a man between 65 and 80 years old with urothelial cancer.

The genes are TRBV30 and TRBJ1-6; D remains ambiguous. Trimming cost V 6 bases and J 9 bases, with 15 bases left between them. Germline V gene data show CDR1 as GTSNPN and CDR2 as SVGIG (reference sequence). This CDR3 has 13 residues. CDR3 sequence: CACPHGVGSPLHF. The CDR3, as DNA: TGTGCCTGCCCCCACGGGGTTGGTTCACCCCTCCACTTT.

V gene TRBV4-2 combines with J gene TRBJ2-1; unclear D gene. The germline gives CDR1 LGHNA, CDR2 YNFKEQ. V was clipped by 0 bases and J by 9 bases, with 6 bases between them. This CDR3 is 12 amino acids long. For the CDR3, the DNA is TGTGCCAGCAGCCAAGATTCCGGTGAGCAGTTCTTC. Translation gives CASSQDSGEQFF.

This chain connects TRBV5-1 to TRBJ2-2; 9 bases map to TRBD1. Unmatched junction bases numbered 9, after V lost 9 bases and J lost 3 bases. This CDR3 is 15 amino acids long. Germline loops: CDR1 SGHRS, CDR2 YFSETQ. The CDR3 here is CATSAWTGDTGELFF. In DNA, the CDR3 is TGCGCCACGTCCGCCTGGACAGGGGACACCGGGGAGCTGTTTTTT.

The chain combines TRBV5-6 with TRBJ2-5; 7 nucleotides agree with TRBD2. The V segment lost 2 bases and the J segment 5 bases; nucleotides outside the gene matches: 3. Germline V lookup: CDR1 SGHDT, CDR2 YYEEEE. The CDR3 covers 13 residues. CDR3 in amino acids: CASSFGGSETQYF. The CDR3 region has the DNA TGTGCCAGCAGCTTCGGGGGGTCGGAGACCCAGTACTTC. The full variable domain, completed using reference TRBV5-6 and TRBJ2-5, is DAGVTQSPTHLIKTRGQQVTLRCSPKSGHDTVSWYQQALGQGPQFIFQYYEEEERQRGNFPDRFSGHQFPNYSSELNVNALLLGDSALYLCASSFGGSETQYFGPGTRLLVL.

The gene calls are TRBV19 and TRBJ1-1, with D perhaps matching TRBD1 (5 bases). Trimming took 3 bases from V and 1 from J, leaving 12 bases between them. In germline, CDR1 is LNHDA, CDR2 SQIVND (reference sequence). The CDR3 extends over 15 amino acids. CDR3 sequence reads: CASSIAGGRNTEAFF. The CDR3, as DNA: TGTGCCAGTAGTATCGCCGGGGGTCGGAACACTGAAGCTTTCTTT.

This clone was observed a few times. V is TRBV6-6 and J is TRBJ2-2, with D possibly being TRBD1 (6 bases). Germline loops: CDR1 MNHNY, CDR2 SVGAGI (reference sequence). The V gene lost 7 bases and the J gene lost 2 bases, with 11 bases spanning the gap. The CDR3 totals 14 residues. CDR3 DNA sequence: TGTGCCAGCACCAGGACAGTCAACACCGGGGAGCTGTTTTTT. Its translation is CASTRTVNTGELFF.

The chain employs TRBV2 and TRBJ2-7; a weak D match, TRBD2 (6 bases). CDR1 is SNHLY and CDR2 is FYNNEI in the germline V gene. The CDR3 is 11 residues long. Between the trimmed V and J ends, which lost 3 bases and 7 bases, there was a span of 7 bases. CDR3: CASSDGGEQYF. The CDR3 DNA is TGTGCCAGCAGTGACGGGGGAGAGCAGTACTTC. Full variable domain (remainder filled in from reference TRBV2 and TRBJ2-7): EPEVTQTPSHQVTQMGQEVILRCVPISNHLYFYWYRQILGQKVEFLVSFYNNEISEKSEIFDDQFSVERPDGSNFTLKIRSTKLEDSAMYFCASSDGGEQYFGPGTRLTVT.

The rearrangement uses TRBV18 and TRBJ1-1; 8 bases agree with TRBD1. The germline V gene has CDR1 KGHSH and CDR2 LQKENI. Trimming removed 2 bases from V and 4 bases from J; junction bases left unmatched: 9. This CDR3 has 16 amino acids. The CDR3 sequence: CASSPSSSGGLTEAFF. The CDR3 DNA is TGTGCCAGCTCACCATCATCATCAGGGGGCCTCACTGAAGCTTTCTTT.

This clone has just a few counts. The chain couples TRBV5-8 to TRBJ1-6; TRBD1 agrees at 8 bases. The CDR3 has 15 residues. With 1 base clipped from V and 10 bases from J, the junction kept 7 bases outside the gene matches. Germline V gives CDR1 SGHTS, CDR2 YDEGEE. In nucleotides, the CDR3 is TGTGCCAGCAGCTTGCCTGGACAGGGTACCTCACCCCTCCACTTT. As protein: CASSLPGQGTSPLHF.

The chain uses TRBV18 and TRBJ2-1; 11 bases are a match to TRBD1. Germline CDR1 KGHSH, CDR2 LQKENI. CDR3 size: 16 residues. With V trimmed by 3 bases and J by 3 bases, 4 bases remained unmatched. The DNA for the CDR3 is TGTGCCAGCTCACCCGCCGGGACAGGGGGCTACAATGAGCAGTTCTTC. This translates into CASSPAGTGGYNEQFF.

The chain employs TRBV6-1 and TRBJ2-2; 11 bases align to TRBD2. The length of the CDR3 is 16 residues. Germline CDR1 MNHNS, CDR2 SASEGT. Losses at the gene ends were 4 bases for V and 4 bases for J; bases not matched to a gene: 5. The CDR3 sequence is CASSVSGGAPTGELFF. The CDR3 bases are TGTGCCAGCAGTGTTAGCGGGGGGGCCCCCACCGGGGAGCTGTTTTTT.

The chain joins TRBV29-1 to TRBJ2-5, with TRBD1 matching over 7 bases. V was pared by 0 bases and J by 3 bases, with 10 bases of the junction left unmatched. The CDR3 has 16 residues. Per germline, CDR1 SQVTM and CDR2 ANQGSEA. The CDR3 reads CSVEENRGSPKETQYF. CDR3 in DNA: TGCAGCGTTGAAGAGAACAGGGGATCCCCTAAAGAGACCCAGTACTTC.

The rearrangement uses TRBV5-1 and TRBJ2-3, with TRBD2 matching 8 bases. The V segment lost 4 bases and the J segment 3 bases; nucleotides outside the gene matches: 4. Per the germline V gene, CDR1 is SGHRS and CDR2 is YFSETQ. The length of the CDR3 is 14 residues. CDR3: CASSPGGGTDTQYF. CDR3 DNA sequence: TGCGCCAGCAGCCCGGGCGGGGGGACAGATACGCAGTATTTT.

The V call is TRBV19, the J call TRBJ1-5; D uncertain. V lost 3 bases, J lost 4 bases, and 10 bases lay in between. The CDR3 runs 14 residues. Looked up from germline, CDR1 is LNHDA and CDR2 is SQIVND (reference sequence). CDR3 sequence: CASSILTENQPQHF. For the CDR3, the DNA is TGTGCCAGTAGTATTCTGACGGAGAATCAGCCCCAGCATTTT.

The rearrangement uses TRBV5-4 and TRBJ1-2; a weak D match, TRBD1 (5 bases). The V gene's germline CDR1 is SGHNT and CDR2 YYREEE (reference sequence). Trimming removed 0 bases from V and 0 bases from J, with 9 bases in between. The CDR3 covers 15 residues. This chain's CDR3 is CASSLGGGANYGYTF. As DNA, the CDR3 is TGTGCCAGCAGCTTGGGCGGGGGTGCTAACTATGGCTACACCTTC.

The genes are TRBV9 and TRBJ1-1; D remains unclear. Germline CDR1 is SGDLS and CDR2 is YYNGEE. The length of the CDR3 is 13 residues. The V gene lost 4 bases and the J gene lost 2 bases, with 9 bases spanning the gap. The CDR3 DNA reads as TGTGCCAGCAGCCCCACGGGAAACACTGAAGCTTTCTTT. It translates to CASSPTGNTEAFF.

The chain carries TRBV30 and TRBJ2-1, with D tentatively TRBD2 (8 bases). Per germline, CDR1 GTSNPN and CDR2 SVGIG (reference sequence). The CDR3 covers 12 residues. V was pared by 7 bases and J by 9 bases, with 16 bases between. As DNA, the CDR3 is TGTGCCTCCGGGAGGGGGCTCGCTGAGCAGTTCTTC. This codes for CASGRGLAEQFF. Using reference TRBV30 and TRBJ2-1 for the parts outside the CDR3, the full variable domain is SQTIHQWPATLVQPVGSPLSLECTVEGTSNPNLYWYRQAAGRGLQLLFYSVGIGQISSEVPQNLSASRPQDRQFILSSKKLLLSDSGFYLCASGRGLAEQFFGPGTRLTVL.

V and J are TRBV18 and TRBJ2-3; 7 bases map to TRBD2. V lost 5 bases to trimming and J lost 2 bases; unmatched junction nucleotides: 4. The CDR3 has 14 amino acids. Germline CDR1 and CDR2: KGHSH and LQKENI. The CDR3 DNA follows: TGTGCCAGCTCAAGGGACTACTCCACAGATACGCAGTATTTT. As protein: CASSRDYSTDTQYF.